This record concerns one TCR beta chain sequence. Its antigen is still unknown. Use of 60 Vbeta and 13 Jbeta primers characterized the PCR. Method: immunoSEQ multiplex PCR; TCRdb's copy keeps in-frame clones and lacks some. Of some 140,000 clones in the sample, roughly 77% were seen once. This specimen comes from a study of cytomegalovirus exposure and HLA in healthy donors. After removal of 0 bases from V and 9 bases from J, the junction contained 9 bases not matched to a gene. The CDR3 totals 16 residues. The V gene's germline CDR1 is MGHRA and CDR2 YSYEKL. Study-wide points: Roughly uniform sequencing depth across donors was assumed, possibly incorrectly.

The sequenced material came from PBMCs. This chain connects TRBV4-1 to TRBJ2-7, with 12 nucleotides matching TRBD1. The receptor comes from a female donor in good health and CMV-seronegative. The CDR3 region is CASSQDLGTGGAVQYF. The CDR3 bases are TGCGCCAGCAGCCAAGACTTGGGGACAGGGGGCGCAGTGCAGTACTTC.